These 14 T cell receptor beta chains came from one sample sequenced in a study of regulatory T cells in long-lasting Graves disease. TCR beta libraries were built with iRepertoire HTBI primers and Arm-PCR of CDR3 regions. TCRdb ran MiXCR on the multiplex PCR reads and lists one entry per CDR3 protein. The profile covers under 300,000 distinct CDR3 sequences, with 15% to 20% appearing a single time and around 15% taken by the ten largest. Sample time point: newly diagnosed GD, antithyroid drugs for less than 3 months. RNA from PBMCs was the source of the TCR library. These data were likewise used in another study, on T cells in Graves' hyperthyroidism and ophthalmopathy.

The sample here was peripheral blood mononuclear cells (PBMCs), taken at new diagnosis, from a patient treated with antithyroid drugs. These receptors all come from a woman aged 25 to 45 with Graves disease.

This clonotype has ten or more counts. The chain employs TRBV5-1 and TRBJ1-2; TRBD1 matches at 7 bases. The CDR3 extends over 14 amino acids. From germline, CDR1 is SGHRS and CDR2 YFSETQ. Trimming at V came to 4 bases and at J to 4 bases, leaving 7 bases not matched to a gene. CDR3 residues: CASSPPGTVYGYTF. The CDR3 region has the DNA TGCGCCAGCAGCCCCCCCGGGACAGTCTATGGCTACACCTTC.

In this sample, this clonotype turned up many times. The chain has TRBV6-5 and TRBJ1-3; D perhaps matches TRBD1 (5 bases). The V end was cut by 4 bases, the J end by 0 bases, with 10 bases between. The germline V gene has CDR1 MNHEY and CDR2 SVGAGI. The CDR3 totals 15 residues. In DNA form, the CDR3 reads TGTGCCAGCAGTTCCGGGACGACCTCTGGAAACACCATATATTTT. It encodes CASSSGTTSGNTIYF.

The chain is built from TRBV6-1 and TRBJ1-4; TRBD1 agrees at 9 bases. Germline CDR1 MNHNS, CDR2 SASEGT. The CDR3 is 15 amino acids. V lost 6 bases, J lost 7 bases, and 9 bases stayed unmatched. The CDR3 DNA is TGTGCCAGCAGGGCACAGGGGGCGGTTACTGAAAAACTGTTTTTT. Protein: CASRAQGAVTEKLFF.

This clonotype was observed at least ten times. DNA for the CDR3: TGCGCCAGCAGCCCGGGACTAGCGTATACCGATGAGCAGTTCTTC. This codes for CASSPGLAYTDEQFF. This sequence joins TRBV5-1 and TRBJ2-1, with TRBD2 identical over 10 bases. V lost 4 bases and J lost 8; bases outside the gene matches: 9. The length of the CDR3 is 15 residues. Germline V gives CDR1 SGHRS, CDR2 YFSETQ.

The table lists this clonotype with many counts. CDR3 region: CASSSTGTPRLYEQYF. The CDR3 DNA reads TGTGCCAGCAGCTCCACAGGGACTCCCCGTCTCTACGAGCAGTACTTC. The V gene is TRBV7-2, the J gene TRBJ2-7; D possibly matches TRBD1 or TRBD2 (6 bases each). The germline CDR1 and CDR2 sequences are SGHTA and FQGNSA. The CDR3 loop spans 16 amino acids. V lost 4 bases and J lost 3, with 19 bases in between.

Comments on this clonotype: Because the CDR3 is missing its conserved closing phenylalanine or tryptophan, this is likely a read error. The chain couples TRBV12-3 or TRBV12-4 to TRBJ1-5, with D possibly TRBD1 on 6 matching bases. V lost 7 bases to trimming and J lost 9 bases, with 28 bases between them. The CDR3 runs to 17 residues. The DNA of the CDR3 is TGTGCCAGCAATTCTGGAGGAAGGGGGATGCGTTTGGCGCCCCAGCATTCT. This gives the protein CASNSGGRGMRLAPQHS.

This clonotype was observed many times. The V and J genes are TRBV7-9 and TRBJ1-1; unclear D gene. Germline loops: CDR1 SEHNR, CDR2 FQNEAQ (reference sequence). CDR3 length equals 14 residues. Trimming took off 6 bases at V and 2 bases at J, with 13 bases between the two ends. In DNA form, the CDR3 reads TGTGCCAGCAGTTCCGGCGGGGTTAACACTGAAGCTTTCTTT. Translated, it gives CASSSGGVNTEAFF.

This clonotype appeared many times. The chain uses TRBV15 and TRBJ2-1; the D call may be TRBD1 or TRBD2 (5 bases each). This CDR3 region has 14 residues. V was pared by 6 bases and J by 10 bases, with 19 bases between. From germline, CDR1 is LNHNV and CDR2 YYDKDF (reference sequence). The CDR3 bases are TGTGCCACCAGGCCGGGACCGGCCCCGATCGAGCAGTTCTTC. Residues: CATRPGPAPIEQFF.

This clonotype was counted at least ten times. This chain uses TRBV7-3 with TRBJ2-1, with D possibly being TRBD1 or TRBD2 (6 bases each). CDR1 and CDR2 from the germline V gene are SGHTA and FQGTGA. With 1 base removed from V and 5 bases from J, the gap between germline ends came to 12 bases. This CDR3 region has 15 residues. CDR3 amino acids: CASSLSPGGDNEQFF. The CDR3 nucleotides are TGTGCCAGCAGCTTAAGTCCCGGGGGCGACAATGAGCAGTTCTTC.

In the case of this clonotype: With a much larger clone just one base away, this may be a read error. The conserved closing phenylalanine or tryptophan is absent in this CDR3, likely reflecting a read error. The rearrangement joins TRBV14 to TRBJ1-2; D remains ambiguous. V dropped 1 base and J dropped 3 bases, with 12 bases sitting between them. Germline-derived CDR1 and CDR2 are SGHDN and FVKESK. The CDR3 extends over 15 amino acids. The CDR3 region is CASSQAGFRDYGYTL. For the CDR3, the DNA is TGTGCCAGCAGCCAAGCGGGTTTTCGGGACTATGGCTACACCTTA.

This clonotype appeared a single time. A far larger clone is just one base off, so this is likely a read error. V and J are TRBV7-9 and TRBJ2-1; D unclear. Germline CDR1 is SEHNR and CDR2 is FQNEAQ (reference sequence). CDR3 length equals 15 residues. V lost 1 base to trimming and J lost 10 bases, with 17 bases between them. The CDR3 here is CASSLDPAFSYEQFF. The CDR3 bases are TGTGCCAGCAGCTTAGACCCGGCGTTCTCCTACGAGCAGTTCTTC.

With respect to this clonotype: A far larger clone is only one base removed, so a read error is likely. The chain couples TRBV11-2 to TRBJ2-5, with D possibly matching TRBD2 (6 bases). This CDR3 comprises 16 residues. From germline, CDR1 is SGHAT and CDR2 FQNNGV. The V and J ends lost 3 bases and 5 bases respectively, with 19 bases between them. CDR3 region: CASSFTSSSRRETQYF. DNA of the CDR3: TGTGCCAGCAGCTTCACTAGCAGCTCTCGGCGGGAGACCCAGTACTTC.

This clonotype occurred many times. The genes are TRBV7-2 and TRBJ1-1; no clear D gene. V lost 2 bases and J lost 0, with 7 bases in between. Germline CDR1 reads SGHTA; CDR2 reads FQGNSA. This CDR3 comprises 14 residues. CDR3 loop: CASSLNSVNTEAFF. For the CDR3, the DNA is TGTGCCAGCAGCTTAAATTCGGTGAACACTGAAGCTTTCTTT.

This clonotype has ten or more counts. The rearrangement joins TRBV6-5 to TRBJ1-2; D uncertain. CDR3 length equals 15 residues. Trimming pared 2 bases from V and 8 bases from J, leaving 18 bases between. Germline CDR1 reads MNHEY; CDR2 reads SVGAGI. CDR3 sequence: CASSYRIETMGGYTF. CDR3 bases: TGTGCCAGCAGTTACCGGATCGAGACGATGGGGGGCTACACCTTC.